This entry describes one TCR beta chain. The antigen remains undetermined. One junction end disagrees with the germline gene, perhaps due to a read error. The method was immunoSEQ multiplex PCR; TCRdb's version includes in-frame clones alone and lacks a portion of them. The data contain about 6,800 clones, approximately 74% of them singletons. The sample belongs to a study of neoadjuvant anti-PD-1 for oral cavity cancer. Regarding the study as a whole: Treg/Th17 ratio rose with pretreatment blood and fell with post-treatment tumor TCRbeta clonality.

CDR1 SGHVS and CDR2 FQNEAQ come from the germline V gene. The CDR3 loop spans 16 amino acids. The chain recombines TRBV7-8 with TRBJ2-7; 9 bases map to TRBD1. Source: PBMCs, taken before nivolumab (anti-PD-1) treatment. This TCR derives from a person aged 35-80 years with oral cavity squamous cell carcinoma. The chain's CDR3 is CASSLAQLTGGYEQYF. In DNA form, the CDR3 reads TGTGCCAGCAGCCTAGCCCAATTGACAGGGGGCTACGAGCAGTACTTC. The complete variable domain, with remaining parts taken from reference TRBV7-8 and TRBJ2-7, reads GAGVSQSPRYKVAKRGQDVALRCDPISGHVSLFWYQQALGQGPEFLTYFQNEAQLDKSGLPSDRFFAERPEGSVSTLKIQRTQQEDSAVYLCASSLAQLTGGYEQYFGPGTRLTVT.